The 14 T cell receptor beta chains below come from one sample, sequenced in a study of blood T cell repertoires in COVID-19. Here immunoSEQ multiplex PCR was the method, and the copy in TCRdb shows in-frame clones only, minus some. The repertoire holds 250,000 to 300,000 clones, about 70% seen once, with more than 2.5% in the top ten. Sequencing input: peripheral blood. These receptors were obtained from a woman of 80 years or more with acute or convalescent COVID-19.

This sequence joins TRBV5-5 and TRBJ2-3, with D unclear. Trimming cost V 0 bases and J 12 bases, with 11 bases left between them. Germline V CDR1 and CDR2: SGHKS, YYEKEE (reference sequence). The CDR3 is made up of 12 amino acids. The CDR3 nucleotides read TGTGCCAGCAGCTTGGACACCCAATTTCAGTATTTT. As protein: CASSLDTQFQYF.

Of note for this clone: Other DNA sequences from this sample encode an identical CDR3 as well. In nucleotides, the CDR3 is TGTGCCAGCAGTGAAGGGGGCAGGAATCAGCCCCAGCATTTT. This codes for CASSEGGRNQPQHF. The V gene is TRBV2, the J gene TRBJ1-5; a possible D gene is TRBD1 (5 bases). Germline CDR1 SNHLY, CDR2 FYNNEI. V lost 1 base and J 4 bases, leaving 8 bases between the germline ends. This CDR3 is built from 14 residues.

The chain employs TRBV29-1 and TRBJ2-2, with 8 bases fitting TRBD1. Germline V gene data show CDR1 as SQVTM and CDR2 as ANQGSEA. V shed 6 bases and J 3 bases; nucleotides not matched to a gene: 6. The CDR3 is 14 amino acids. The CDR3 DNA reads as TGCAGCGTCGGACAGGGACTGCACACCGGGGAGCTGTTTTTT. This encodes CSVGQGLHTGELFF.

The V gene is TRBV25-1, the J gene TRBJ1-2; D perhaps matches TRBD1 (5 bases). The CDR3 is 13 amino acids. CDR1 is MGHDK, CDR2 SYGVNS, per germline. Trimming removed 6 bases from V and 4 bases from J, with 12 bases in between. The DNA for the CDR3 is TGTGCCAGCAGAGCAGGGTTCAGCTATGGCTACACCTTC. This sequence encodes CASRAGFSYGYTF.

The J gene is TRBJ1-2, the V gene TRBV25-1; D possibly corresponds to TRBD1 (6 bases). Germline V CDR1 and CDR2: MGHDK, SYGVNS. The CDR3 is 15 residues long. Trimming pared 4 bases from V and 8 bases from J, leaving 20 bases between. DNA for the CDR3: TGTGCCAGCAGTGCCCGGGACACCCGACTGGGCGGCTACACCTTC. Its translation: CASSARDTRLGGYTF.

This chain connects TRBV11-3 to TRBJ2-5; possible D gene TRBD2, 5 bases. This CDR3 has 17 amino acids. Germline CDR1 reads SGHNT; CDR2 reads YENEEA. V was cut by 5 bases and J by 7 bases, with 26 bases left in between. This CDR3 reads CASSPGLGSAFGVTQYF. Here the CDR3 DNA reads TGTGCCAGCAGCCCCGGACTGGGTTCGGCATTTGGAGTGACCCAGTACTTC.

This chain uses TRBV5-4 with TRBJ2-1; no clear D. Between the trimmed V and J ends, which lost 4 bases and 5 bases, there was a span of 7 bases. The CDR3 sequence is 12 residues long. Per the germline V gene, CDR1 is SGHNT and CDR2 is YYREEE (reference sequence). CDR3 sequence reads: CASSREHNEQFF. CDR3 DNA: TGTGCCAGCAGCCGAGAGCACAATGAGCAGTTCTTC. Full variable domain (missing parts from reference TRBV5-4 and TRBJ2-1): ETGVTQSPTHLIKTRGQQVTLRCSSQSGHNTVSWYQQALGQGPQFIFQYYREEENGRGNFPPRFSGLQFPNYSSELNVNALELDDSALYLCASSREHNEQFFGPGTRLTVL.

The V call is TRBV14, the J call TRBJ2-3; TRBD2 matches at 13 bases. The trim removed 5 bases at V and 0 bases at J, leaving 14 bases unmatched. From germline, CDR1 is SGHDN and CDR2 FVKESK. This CDR3 spans 20 amino acids. The CDR3 DNA sequence: TGTGCCAGCAGCTGGGGACTAGCGGGGCGCTCCACTAGTAGCACAGATACGCAGTATTTT. It translates to CASSWGLAGRSTSSTDTQYF. The full variable domain, with the rest looked up from reference TRBV14 and TRBJ2-3, is EAGVTQFPSHSVIEKGQTVTLRCDPISGHDNLYWYRRVMGKEIKFLLHFVKESKQDESGMPNNRFLAERTGGTYSTLKVQPAELEDSGVYFCASSWGLAGRSTSSTDTQYFGPGTRLTVL.

The chain uses TRBV10-1 and TRBJ1-3; the match to TRBD1 covers 8 bases. CDR3 length: 14 residues. V gave up 7 bases and J gave up 0 bases; unmatched junction bases: 2. Germline CDR1 is WNHNN and CDR2 is SYGVQD (reference sequence). CDR3 DNA sequence: TGCGCCAGCACGGGACAGGACTCTGGAAACACCATATATTTT. Translating it yields CASTGQDSGNTIYF.

The chain carries TRBV3-1 (or the pseudogene TRBV3-2) and TRBJ1-2; 7 positions match TRBD1. CDR1 and CDR2 (germline): LGHDT, YNNKEL (reference sequence). J gave up 5 bases and V 4 bases, and 10 bases lay outside the gene matches. CDR3 length: 15 residues. The CDR3 region is CASSPTGTVIYGYTF. The DNA of the CDR3 is TGTGCCAGCAGCCCGACCGGGACAGTGATATATGGCTACACCTTC.

The chain is built from TRBV20-1 and TRBJ2-5, with 13 bases aligning to TRBD2. CDR1 is DFQATT, CDR2 SNEGSKA, per germline (reference sequence). CDR3 length: 16 residues. After removal of 3 bases from V and 1 base from J, the junction contained 5 bases not matched to a gene. The CDR3 DNA sequence: TGCAGTGCTAGTGCGGGGACTAGCGGGACCCAAGAGACCCAGTACTTC. Translated: CSASAGTSGTQETQYF.

V and J are TRBV19 and TRBJ1-3, with D possibly matching TRBD1 (5 bases). V was shortened by 7 bases and J by 2 bases, with 18 bases between the two germline ends. The CDR3 extends over 16 amino acids. Per germline, CDR1 LNHDA and CDR2 SQIVND (reference sequence). CDR3 residues: CASTPAGRIPGNTIYF. The CDR3 DNA reads as TGTGCCAGTACTCCGGCGGGACGTATCCCTGGAAACACCATATATTTT.

This clone was observed a few times. The chain couples TRBV12-3 or TRBV12-4 to TRBJ1-1; tentative D call: TRBD1 (5 bases). The CDR3 covers 13 residues. Trimming removed 5 bases from V and 4 bases from J, with 11 bases in between. CDR3 nucleotide sequence: TGTGCCAGCAGTCCCAGGGATGGCACTGAAGCTTTCTTT. It codes for CASSPRDGTEAFF.

The chain couples TRBV6-5 to TRBJ2-7; 9 bases align to TRBD1. With V trimmed by 6 bases and J by 12 bases, 15 bases remained unmatched. This CDR3 is 14 amino acids long. CDR1 and CDR2 from the germline V gene are MNHEY and SVGAGI. The CDR3 region is CASSHRDRDPRPYF. CDR3 bases: TGTGCCAGCAGCCACCGGGACAGGGACCCACGACCGTACTTC.